In this sample, the clone carrying this TCR beta chain turned up a few times. Its specificity is unknown. The source of the sample is a study of OX40 agonist ivuxolimab in advanced cancers. Trimming removed 0 bases at V and 1 base at J, with 10 bases between. The CDR3 covers 16 residues. Germline CDR1 is MGHRA and CDR2 is YSYEKL. Study-level findings and limits: The work left the antigen specificity of expanded peripheral T cells undetermined. Clones of CD4+ and CD8+ blood T cells grew by week 6 at doses of 0.1 to 3.0 mg/kg.

Profiling relied on immunoSEQ multiplex PCR, and the TCRdb table lists in-frame clones only, not all of them. This table has around 85,000 clones, less than 95% appearing once. The sample here was CD4+ or CD8+ T cells sorted from blood, taken in a trial of the OX40 agonist ivuxolimab. The chain joins TRBV4-1 to TRBJ2-1, with D unresolved. The source is an adult with an advanced solid tumor such as melanoma, head and neck, liver or kidney cancer. CDR3 loop: CASSQEASLSYNEQFF. The CDR3 region has the DNA TGCGCCAGCAGCCAAGAGGCCTCATTATCCTACAATGAGCAGTTCTTC.